The 7 T cell receptor beta chains presented below share a single source sample, sequenced in a study of T cells after yellow fever vaccination. TCRdb called the 5' RACE reads again in MiXCR, with one record for every CDR3 protein. The repertoire holds about 350,000 distinct CDR3 sequences, with roughly 8% as singletons. Sequencing used PBMCs, obtained roughly 46 days after the first yellow fever vaccination. The origin of the receptors is a man aged 18-30 years who received the YFV17D yellow fever vaccine.

J is TRBJ2-2 and V is TRBV7-2, with TRBD2 matching over 8 bases. Germline V gene data show CDR1 as SGHTA and CDR2 as FQGNSA. The CDR3 length is 15 residues. J was trimmed by 4 bases and V by 5 bases; bases with no gene match: 6. The CDR3 spells CASSKGLGGTGELFF. Here the CDR3 DNA reads TGTGCCAGCAGCAAGGGACTAGGTGGCACCGGGGAGCTGTTTTTT.

This rearrangement joins TRBV5-4 to TRBJ1-5, with 7 bases matching TRBD1. This CDR3 has 14 amino acids. Germline V lookup: CDR1 SGHNT, CDR2 YYREEE (reference sequence). The ends lost 4 bases at V and 4 bases at J; junction bases unmatched: 5. CDR3 in amino acids: CASSVQGENQPQHF. The CDR3 DNA is TGTGCCAGCAGCGTCCAGGGGGAGAATCAGCCCCAGCATTTT.

This clonotype has just a few counts. J is TRBJ2-1 and V is TRBV24-1; no firm D call. Germline-derived CDR1 and CDR2 are KGHDR and SFDVKD. V lost 7 bases to trimming and J lost 6 bases, with 9 bases between them. This CDR3 has 12 residues. CDR3 in DNA: TGTGCCACCAGCGGGCAGGTCAATGAGCAGTTCTTC. Amino acid sequence: CATSGQVNEQFF.

The CDR3 protein is CASSLGGTGTEAFF. CDR3 in DNA: TGTGCCAGCAGCTTAGGGGGGACGGGAACTGAAGCTTTCTTT. V gene TRBV7-8 combines with J gene TRBJ1-1; possible D gene TRBD1, 5 bases. Between the trimmed V and J ends, which lost 1 base and 5 bases, there was a span of 11 bases. This CDR3 is built from 14 residues. Germline V gene data show CDR1 as SGHVS and CDR2 as FQNEAQ.

The chain joins TRBV5-1 to TRBJ2-1; 8 bases agree with TRBD1. V lost 1 base and J lost 15; bases outside the gene matches: 21. The germline CDR1 and CDR2 sequences are SGHRS and YFSETQ. The CDR3 is made up of 17 amino acids. Here the CDR3 reads CASSLSDPGTGQSQPFF. CDR3 sequence (DNA): TGCGCCAGCAGCTTGTCGGATCCCGGGACAGGTCAATCTCAGCCGTTCTTC.

This clonotype has a handful of counts. V gene TRBV4-1 combines with J gene TRBJ2-5, with D possibly matching TRBD1 (6 bases). The CDR3 has 15 residues. CDR1 is MGHRA and CDR2 is YSYEKL in the germline V gene. V lost 0 bases and J 4 bases, leaving 12 bases between the germline ends. CDR3 coding DNA: TGCGCCAGCAGCCAAGAATGGGGGCACGGAGAGACCCAGTACTTC. Protein sequence: CASSQEWGHGETQYF.

This clonotype was detected a few times. The chain combines TRBV5-1 with TRBJ2-3; D possibly matches TRBD1 or TRBD2 (5 bases each). The germline V gene encodes CDR1 SGHRS and CDR2 YFSETQ. CDR3 size: 13 residues. V shed 0 bases and J shed 9 bases, with 11 bases lying between them. This CDR3 is CASSLAAEGTQYF. The CDR3 coding sequence is TGCGCCAGCAGCTTGGCCGCTGAGGGGACGCAGTATTTT.